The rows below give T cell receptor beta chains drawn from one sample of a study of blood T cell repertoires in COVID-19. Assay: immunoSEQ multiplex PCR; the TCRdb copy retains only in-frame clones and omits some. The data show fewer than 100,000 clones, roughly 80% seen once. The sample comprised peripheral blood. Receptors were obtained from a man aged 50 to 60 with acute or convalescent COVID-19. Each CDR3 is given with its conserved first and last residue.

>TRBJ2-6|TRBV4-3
CASSRGGRSSGANVLTF
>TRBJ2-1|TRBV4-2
CASSQLPTSGDYNEQFF
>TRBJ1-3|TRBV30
CAWSKAGQAGNTIYF
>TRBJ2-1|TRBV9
CASSPGLAGLDEQFF
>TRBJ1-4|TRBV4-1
CASSQAGTGGREKLFF
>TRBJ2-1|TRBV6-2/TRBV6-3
CASSPHRLAGGEEQFF
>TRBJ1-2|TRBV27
CASSLSGRGHGYTF
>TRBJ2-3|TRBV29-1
CSVSLGGPTDTQYF
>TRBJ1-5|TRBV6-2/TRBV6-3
CASSYLAQPQHF
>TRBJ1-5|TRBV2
CASSVQGLGNQPQHF
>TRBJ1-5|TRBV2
CASTETTGKPQHF
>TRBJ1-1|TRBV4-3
CASSQDIVRQMNTEAFF
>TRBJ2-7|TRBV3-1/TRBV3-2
CASSQGRGAGYEQYF
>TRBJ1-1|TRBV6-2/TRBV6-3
CASSRTVGEAFF
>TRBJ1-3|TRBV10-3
CAIKGATGNTIYF
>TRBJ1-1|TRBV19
CASSLTGTDTEEAFF
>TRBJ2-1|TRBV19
CASSRLADNEQFF
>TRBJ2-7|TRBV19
CASSPRDRGYEQYF
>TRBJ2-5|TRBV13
CASSLSGTASTETQYF
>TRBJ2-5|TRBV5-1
CASSPGTSGRAGGKTQYF
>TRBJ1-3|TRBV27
CASSLRGSGNTIYF
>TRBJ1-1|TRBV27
CASSLSRNTEAFF
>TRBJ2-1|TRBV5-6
CASSLDLAGGLIDEQFF
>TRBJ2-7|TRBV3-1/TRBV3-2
CASSQDARGSYEQYF
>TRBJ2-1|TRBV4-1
CASSLRDLSYNEQFF
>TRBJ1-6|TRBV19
CASSNFPGNNSPLHF
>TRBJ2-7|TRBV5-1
CASSLDPARSSYEQYF
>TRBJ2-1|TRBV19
CASSIPPTGLGGNEQFF
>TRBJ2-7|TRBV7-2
CASSSTAAYEQYF
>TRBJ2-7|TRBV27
CASSLSWQASYEQYF
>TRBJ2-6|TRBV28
CASRRQGQGYSGANVLTF
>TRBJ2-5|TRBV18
CASSPRQGETQYF
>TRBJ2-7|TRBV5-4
CASSSPPGEQYF
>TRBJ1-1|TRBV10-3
CAINGGMNTEAFF
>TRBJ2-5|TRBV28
CASRWGQGGETQYF
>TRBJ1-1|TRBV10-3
CAVATLGGTGVTEAFF
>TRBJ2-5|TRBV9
CASSVVPEETQYF
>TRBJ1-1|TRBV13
CASSANIRDRGTEAFF
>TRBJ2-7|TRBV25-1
CASSESLQGGNEQYF
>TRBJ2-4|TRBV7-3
CASSQKQGNIQYF
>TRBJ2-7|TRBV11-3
CASSLGTYEQYF
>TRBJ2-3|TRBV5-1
CASSFKGSSTDTQYF
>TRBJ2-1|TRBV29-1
CSLGITSSYNEQFF
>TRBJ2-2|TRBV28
CASSLPGQGVAGELFF